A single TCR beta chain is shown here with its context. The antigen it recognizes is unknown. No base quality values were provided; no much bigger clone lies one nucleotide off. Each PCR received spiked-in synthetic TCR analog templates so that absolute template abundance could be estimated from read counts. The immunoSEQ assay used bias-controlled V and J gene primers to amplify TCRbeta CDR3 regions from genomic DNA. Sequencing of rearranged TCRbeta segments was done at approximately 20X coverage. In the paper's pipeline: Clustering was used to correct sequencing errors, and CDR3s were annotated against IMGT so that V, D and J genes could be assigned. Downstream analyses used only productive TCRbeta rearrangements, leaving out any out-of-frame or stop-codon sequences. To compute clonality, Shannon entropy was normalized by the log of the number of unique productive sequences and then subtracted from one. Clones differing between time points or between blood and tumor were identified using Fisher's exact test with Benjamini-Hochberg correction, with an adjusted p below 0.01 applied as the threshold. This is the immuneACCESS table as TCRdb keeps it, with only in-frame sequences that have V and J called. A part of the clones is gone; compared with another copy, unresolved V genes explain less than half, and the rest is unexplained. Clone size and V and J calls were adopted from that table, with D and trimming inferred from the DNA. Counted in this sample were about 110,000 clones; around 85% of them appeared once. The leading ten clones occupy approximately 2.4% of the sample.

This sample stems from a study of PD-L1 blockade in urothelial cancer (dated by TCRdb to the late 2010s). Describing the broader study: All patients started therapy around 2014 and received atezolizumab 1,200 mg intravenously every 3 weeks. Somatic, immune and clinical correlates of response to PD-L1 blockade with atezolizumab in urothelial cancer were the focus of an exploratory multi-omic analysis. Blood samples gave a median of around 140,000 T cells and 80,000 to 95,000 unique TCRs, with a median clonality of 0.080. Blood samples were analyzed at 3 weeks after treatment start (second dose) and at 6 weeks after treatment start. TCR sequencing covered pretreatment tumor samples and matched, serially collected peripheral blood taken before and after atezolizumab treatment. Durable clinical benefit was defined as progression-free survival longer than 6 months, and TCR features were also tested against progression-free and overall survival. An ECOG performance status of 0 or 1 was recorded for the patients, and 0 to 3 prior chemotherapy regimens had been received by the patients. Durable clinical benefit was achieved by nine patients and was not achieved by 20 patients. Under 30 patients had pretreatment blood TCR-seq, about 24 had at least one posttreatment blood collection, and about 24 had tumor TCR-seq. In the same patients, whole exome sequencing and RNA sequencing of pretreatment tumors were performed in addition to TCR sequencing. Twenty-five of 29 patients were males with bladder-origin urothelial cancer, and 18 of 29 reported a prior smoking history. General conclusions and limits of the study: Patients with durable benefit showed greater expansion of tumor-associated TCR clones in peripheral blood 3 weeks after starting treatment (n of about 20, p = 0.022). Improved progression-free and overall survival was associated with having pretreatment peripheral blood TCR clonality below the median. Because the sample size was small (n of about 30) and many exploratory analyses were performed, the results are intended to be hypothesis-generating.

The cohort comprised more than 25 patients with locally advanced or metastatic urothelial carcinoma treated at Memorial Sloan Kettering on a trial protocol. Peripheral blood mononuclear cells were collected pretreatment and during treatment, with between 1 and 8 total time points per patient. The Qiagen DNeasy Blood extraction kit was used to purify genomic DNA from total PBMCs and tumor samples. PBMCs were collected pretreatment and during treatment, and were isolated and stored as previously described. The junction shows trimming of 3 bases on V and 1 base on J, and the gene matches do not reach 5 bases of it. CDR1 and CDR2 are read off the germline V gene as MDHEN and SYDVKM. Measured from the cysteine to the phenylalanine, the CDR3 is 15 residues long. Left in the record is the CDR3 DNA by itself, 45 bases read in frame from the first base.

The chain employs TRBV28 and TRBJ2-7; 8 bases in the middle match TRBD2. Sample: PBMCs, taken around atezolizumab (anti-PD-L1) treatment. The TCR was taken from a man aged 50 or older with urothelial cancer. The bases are TGTGCCAGCAGTTTTGGCGGGGGGCGATCCTACGAGCAGTACTTC. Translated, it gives CASSFGGGRSYEQYF.